Shown below are 24 T cell receptor beta chains from a single sample sequenced in a study of blood T cell repertoires in COVID-19. Method: immunoSEQ multiplex PCR; TCRdb's copy keeps in-frame clones and lacks some. The sample records more than 150,000 clones, 84% being singletons. The sample comprised peripheral blood. The receptor source for this set is a man between 18 and 35 years old with active or convalescent COVID-19.

The genes are TRBV19 and TRBJ2-5, with 7 bases that match TRBD2. With 5 bases clipped from V and 2 bases from J, the junction kept 8 bases outside the gene matches. Germline CDR1 LNHDA, CDR2 SQIVND (reference sequence). CDR3 size: 15 residues. In DNA form, the CDR3 reads TGTGCCAGTAGTTTAGGACTAGACGGGCAAGAGACCCAGTACTTC. Protein sequence: CASSLGLDGQETQYF.

The chain employs TRBV2 and TRBJ2-6; D is ambiguous. The CDR3 loop spans 14 amino acids. CDR1 and CDR2 from the germline V gene are SNHLY and FYNNEI. Trimming cost V 6 bases and J 0 bases, with 6 bases left between them. CDR3 coding DNA: TGTGCCAGCAGGTCCTCCTCTGGGGCCAACGTCCTGACTTTC. Its protein is CASRSSSGANVLTF.

This chain uses TRBV5-6 with TRBJ1-6; 8 positions agree with TRBD1. J was trimmed by 8 bases and V by 2 bases; bases with no gene match: 6. Germline CDR1 SGHDT, CDR2 YYEEEE. The CDR3 is 15 amino acids. In DNA form, the CDR3 reads TGTGCCAGCAGCTTACCCCCAGGGGGCTATTCACCCCTCCACTTT. Amino acids: CASSLPPGGYSPLHF.

The V gene is TRBV7-2, the J gene TRBJ2-5; a weak D match, TRBD2 (5 bases). The CDR3 runs to 14 residues. Germline CDR1 is SGHTA and CDR2 is FQGNSA. V was pared by 2 bases and J by 2 bases, with 9 bases between. The CDR3 sequence is CASSLLPGQETQYF. CDR3 DNA: TGTGCCAGCAGCTTACTACCGGGACAAGAGACCCAGTACTTC. Drawing the rest from reference TRBV7-2 and TRBJ2-5, the complete variable domain is GAGVSQSPSNKVTEKGKDVELRCDPISGHTALYWYRQSLGQGLEFLIYFQGNSAPDKSGLPSDRFSAERTGGSVSTLTIQRTQQEDSAVYLCASSLLPGQETQYFGPGTRLLVL.

This clone was detected ten times or more. The V and J genes are TRBV7-8 and TRBJ1-5, with D perhaps TRBD1 (6 bases). The CDR3 is 15 amino acids. The V gene's germline CDR1 is SGHVS and CDR2 FQNEAQ. V was cut by 5 bases and J by 10 bases, with 21 bases left in between. CDR3 nucleotides: TGTGCCAGCAGCCGAGATGGGGGCGGCCTTCGACCCCAGCATTTT. Its translation: CASSRDGGGLRPQHF.

The chain uses TRBV20-1 and TRBJ2-1; D is uncertain. The germline V gene encodes CDR1 DFQATT and CDR2 SNEGSKA (reference sequence). The CDR3 is 11 amino acids. V was trimmed by 0 bases and J by 6 bases, leaving 3 bases between them. CDR3: CSARDINEQFF. The CDR3 DNA is TGCAGTGCTAGAGATATCAATGAGCAGTTCTTC.

This chain's CDR3 is CASSPGGQETQYF. The CDR3 bases are TGTGCCAGCAGTCCCGGGGGCCAAGAGACCCAGTACTTC. The chain recombines TRBV6-6 with TRBJ2-5, with D perhaps matching TRBD2 (6 bases). The germline CDR1 and CDR2 sequences are MNHNY and SVGAGI (reference sequence). This CDR3 region has 13 residues. The V and J ends lost 5 bases and 1 base respectively, with 8 bases between them.

This chain links TRBV9 with TRBJ2-1; maybe TRBD1 (5 bases). Germline loops: CDR1 SGDLS, CDR2 YYNGEE. The CDR3 consists of 14 residues. Trimming removed 1 base from V and 0 bases from J, with 5 bases in between. Here the CDR3 reads CASSVRGSYNEQFF. CDR3 bases: TGTGCCAGCAGCGTAAGGGGCTCCTACAATGAGCAGTTCTTC. Full variable domain (rest looked up from reference TRBV9 and TRBJ2-1): DSGVTQTPKHLITATGQRVTLRCSPRSGDLSVYWYQQSLDQGLQFLIQYYNGEERAKGNILERFSAQQFPDLHSELNLSSLELGDSALYFCASSVRGSYNEQFFGPGTRLTVL.

The chain recombines TRBV6-5 with TRBJ1-3; no clear D gene. Germline values: CDR1 MNHEY, CDR2 SVGAGI. The CDR3 runs 16 residues. The germline V and J ends were trimmed by 0 bases and 1 base, with 10 bases remaining between them. The CDR3 DNA is TGTGCCAGCAGTTACTCTGCGAGGAATTCTGGAAACACCATATATTTT. It codes for CASSYSARNSGNTIYF.

This chain links TRBV7-2 with TRBJ2-7; D is uncertain. This CDR3 region has 16 residues. V was clipped by 1 base and J by 2 bases, with 15 bases between them. In germline, CDR1 is SGHTA, CDR2 FQGNSA. CDR3 nucleotides: TGTGCCAGCAGCTTAGGCGTCGGTAACTTCCCCTACGAGCAGTACTTC. Protein product: CASSLGVGNFPYEQYF.

This clone has a count of ten or more. J is TRBJ1-6 and V is TRBV6-4; the match to TRBD1 covers 7 bases. The CDR3 runs 16 residues. V lost 0 bases to trimming and J lost 5 bases; unmatched junction nucleotides: 4. Germline-derived CDR1 and CDR2 are MRHNA and SNTAGT. The CDR3 protein is CASSDSPGQNNSPLHF. The DNA for the CDR3 is TGTGCCAGCAGTGACTCTCCGGGACAGAATAATTCACCCCTCCACTTT.

The chain uses TRBV5-1 and TRBJ1-5; unclear D gene. This CDR3 contains 15 residues. Trimming removed 4 bases at V and 1 base at J, with 12 bases between. Germline CDR1 SGHRS, CDR2 YFSETQ. CDR3 DNA sequence: TGCGCCAGCAGCGTTGAGGGTGGGAGCAATCAGCCCCAGCATTTT. Protein sequence: CASSVEGGSNQPQHF. The full variable domain, completed using reference TRBV5-1 and TRBJ1-5, is KAGVTQTPRYLIKTRGQQVTLSCSPISGHRSVSWYQQTPGQGLQFLFEYFSETQRNKGNFPGRFSGRQFSNSRSEMNVSTLELGDSALYLCASSVEGGSNQPQHFGDGTRLSIL.

This sequence joins TRBV11-2 and TRBJ2-1; 7 bases match TRBD2. CDR3 length: 16 amino acids. The J segment lost 4 bases and the V segment lost 6 bases, leaving 12 bases of the junction unmatched. Germline CDR1 is SGHAT and CDR2 is FQNNGV. The CDR3, as DNA: TGTGCCAGCAGATCCTACCGGGGAGGGATGTACAATGAGCAGTTCTTC. Its translation is CASRSYRGGMYNEQFF. The entire variable domain, with the rest obtained from reference TRBV11-2 and TRBJ2-1, is as follows: EAGVAQSPRYKIIEKRQSVAFWCNPISGHATLYWYQQILGQGPKLLIQFQNNGVVDDSQLPKDRFSAERLKGVDSTLKIQPAKLEDSAVYLCASRSYRGGMYNEQFFGPGTRLTVL.

The J gene is TRBJ1-6, the V gene TRBV27; the D gene is possibly TRBD1 (5 bases). V lost 6 bases and J 4 bases, leaving 13 bases between the germline ends. CDR3 length: 15 residues. In germline, CDR1 is MNHEY, CDR2 SMNVEV (reference sequence). In DNA form, the CDR3 reads TGTGCCAGCAGGGGGGGTGGCTCTTATAATTCACCCCTCCACTTT. Translated: CASRGGGSYNSPLHF.

The chain joins TRBV19 to TRBJ2-7, with D possibly being TRBD1 (6 bases). Germline CDR1 reads LNHDA; CDR2 reads SQIVND (reference sequence). This CDR3 comprises 13 residues. V lost 6 bases, J lost 3 bases, and 12 bases lay in between. The CDR3 sequence: CASRRTDSYEQYF. CDR3 DNA sequence: TGTGCCAGTAGACGGACAGACAGCTACGAGCAGTACTTC.

In its sample, this clone was seen once. V usage is TRBV2 and J usage is TRBJ2-7; TRBD2 might be the D (7 bases). Between the trimmed V and J ends, which lost 7 bases and 5 bases, there was a span of 12 bases. The germline V gene has CDR1 SNHLY and CDR2 FYNNEI. This CDR3 spans 12 amino acids. CDR3 sequence reads: CASKGGKDEQYF. CDR3 nucleotides: TGTGCCAGCAAGGGGGGGAAGGACGAGCAGTACTTC.

This clone has a single count. The chain couples TRBV5-6 to TRBJ1-1, with TRBD1 as a possible D gene (6 bases). This CDR3 spans 15 amino acids. Looked up from germline, CDR1 is SGHDT and CDR2 is YYEEEE. Deletions cut 1 base from V and 1 base from J, with 11 bases between. This CDR3 reads CASSLWGTSNTEAFF. The DNA for the CDR3 is TGTGCCAGCAGCTTGTGGGGGACATCGAACACTGAAGCTTTCTTT.

V is TRBV7-2 and J is TRBJ1-6; D is undetermined. V dropped 7 bases and J dropped 6 bases, with 10 bases sitting between them. The germline V gene encodes CDR1 SGHTA and CDR2 FQGNSA. The CDR3 covers 13 residues. The CDR3, as DNA: TGTGCCAGCAACCCCACTCTTAATTCACCCCTCCACTTT. Its translation: CASNPTLNSPLHF.

The CDR3 bases are TGTGCCAGCAGTTCTCTCCCCAGGGGTTACATTCAGTACTTC. It is translated as CASSSLPRGYIQYF. The chain has TRBV28 and TRBJ2-4; weak D call: TRBD1 (6 bases). CDR1 is MDHEN and CDR2 is SYDVKM in the germline V gene. The CDR3 spans 14 residues. V was shortened by 4 bases and J by 8 bases, with 15 bases between the two germline ends.

The chain is built from TRBV11-2 and TRBJ1-1, with 8 bases fitting TRBD1. CDR1 is SGHAT, CDR2 FQNNGV, per germline. This CDR3 is built from 14 residues. Trimming at V came to 2 bases and at J to 4 bases, leaving 3 bases not matched to a gene. CDR3 loop: CASSLTGGFTEAFF. The CDR3 bases are TGTGCCAGCAGCTTAACAGGGGGTTTCACTGAAGCTTTCTTT.

The genes are TRBV24-1 and TRBJ1-2; D perhaps matches TRBD1 (6 bases). The length of the CDR3 is 16 residues. Trimming stripped 3 bases from V and 4 bases from J, with 17 bases between. Germline V gene lookup returns CDR1 KGHDR and CDR2 SFDVKD. Written as DNA, the CDR3 is TGTGCCACCAGTGATCTACTATCAGGGGCCATCTATGGCTACACCTTC. Protein: CATSDLLSGAIYGYTF.

The J gene is TRBJ1-1, the V gene TRBV11-2, with a possible D match to TRBD1 (5 bases). The CDR3 runs 15 residues. The V end lost 0 bases, the J end lost 5 bases, and 13 bases lay between the germline ends. The germline gives CDR1 SGHAT, CDR2 FQNNGV. Here the CDR3 DNA reads TGTGCCAGCAGCTTAGATATGGGGGGACGGACTGAAGCTTTCTTT. Its protein product is CASSLDMGGRTEAFF. Looking up the rest from reference TRBV11-2 and TRBJ1-1 gives the full variable domain: EAGVAQSPRYKIIEKRQSVAFWCNPISGHATLYWYQQILGQGPKLLIQFQNNGVVDDSQLPKDRFSAERLKGVDSTLKIQPAKLEDSAVYLCASSLDMGGRTEAFFGQGTRLTVV.

Points on this clone: Additional DNA sequences in this sample encode the identical CDR3. The gene calls are TRBV5-1 and TRBJ2-7; maybe TRBD2 (5 bases). The germline V gene encodes CDR1 SGHRS and CDR2 YFSETQ. The CDR3 consists of 12 residues. Deletions cut 1 base from V and 5 bases from J, with 7 bases between. CDR3 in DNA: TGCGCCAGCAGCTTGACCGGGGACGAGCAGTACTTC. Translating gives CASSLTGDEQYF.

This chain connects TRBV4-1 to TRBJ1-2, with TRBD1 matching over 7 bases. V lost 1 base and J lost 3; bases outside the gene matches: 11. The length of the CDR3 is 17 residues. Germline CDR1 MGHRA, CDR2 YSYEKL. CDR3 in amino acids: CASSQAQLRDRYYGYTF. CDR3 bases: TGCGCCAGCAGCCAAGCCCAGCTGAGGGACAGATACTATGGCTACACCTTC.